This T cell receptor beta chain was observed in a study of OX40 agonist ivuxolimab in advanced cancers. CDR3 length: 15 amino acids. The V gene's germline CDR1 is SGHRS and CDR2 YFSETQ. V dropped 10 bases and J dropped 3; count of bases not matched to a gene: 14. TCRdb's copy holds only in-frame clones and misses some; the assay was immunoSEQ multiplex PCR. The sample gives 60,000 to 80,000 clones, approximately 90% of which show up once; 8% to 10% is in the top ten. Concerning this clone itself: Its antigen remains unknown.

General study results and limits: The expanded peripheral T cells' antigen specificity was not determined.

This chain connects TRBV5-1 to TRBJ2-3, with TRBD1 matching over 7 bases. Sample: CD4+ or CD8+ T cells sorted from blood, taken in a trial of the OX40 agonist ivuxolimab. The origin of this receptor is an adult with an advanced solid tumor such as melanoma, head and neck, liver or kidney cancer. The CDR3 DNA reads TGCGCCTGCCACAGGACAGGTTCTGAAACAGATACGCAGTATTTT. It specifies CACHRTGSETDTQYF.